The 4 T cell receptor beta chains listed next were all sequenced from one sample in a study of cytomegalovirus exposure and HLA in healthy donors. Some clones are missing from TCRdb's copy, which holds only in-frame ones; the method was immunoSEQ multiplex PCR. This table holds 100,000 to 150,000 clones, about nine tenths found once. Sequenced: PBMCs. The receptors here all came from a man aged 18 to 29 in good health and CMV-seropositive.

The rearrangement joins TRBV4-1 to TRBJ1-1; 10 bases agree with TRBD1. This CDR3 is built from 18 residues. V lost 0 bases to trimming and J lost 5 bases; unmatched junction nucleotides: 12. CDR1 is MGHRA and CDR2 is YSYEKL in the germline V gene. In DNA, the CDR3 is TGCGCCAGCAGCCAAGATCGGACGCGGTCGGACAGGGGGACTGAAGCTTTCTTT. Translated: CASSQDRTRSDRGTEAFF.

CDR3: CAMQRGGSDEQFF. The CDR3 bases are TGTGCCATGCAGCGGGGGGGGTCCGATGAGCAGTTCTTC. This chain links TRBV9 with TRBJ2-1, with 10 nucleotides matching TRBD2. The junction had 8 bases not matched to a gene; V was cut back by 9 bases and J by 8 bases. Germline CDR1 is SGDLS and CDR2 is YYNGEE. The CDR3 runs 13 residues. The full variable domain, in which reference TRBV9 and TRBJ2-1 provide the parts outside the CDR3, is DSGVTQTPKHLITATGQRVTLRCSPRSGDLSVYWYQQSLDQGLQFLIQYYNGEERAKGNILERFSAQQFPDLHSELNLSSLELGDSALYFCAMQRGGSDEQFFGPGTRLTVL.

This clone turned up a few times. The chain combines TRBV6-1 with TRBJ1-2, with D tentatively TRBD1 (6 bases). This CDR3 spans 14 amino acids. From germline, CDR1 is MNHNS and CDR2 SASEGT. The V end was cut by 2 bases, the J end by 4 bases, with 11 bases between. The CDR3 DNA sequence: TGTGCCAGCAGTGAAAAGGAAGGGGGCTATGGCTACACCTTC. Its protein product is CASSEKEGGYGYTF.

The chain uses TRBV2 and TRBJ1-5; D is unresolved. Germline loops: CDR1 SNHLY, CDR2 FYNNEI. V lost 6 bases, J lost 5 bases, and 11 bases lay in between. This CDR3 is 13 amino acids long. CDR3 nucleotides: TGTGCCAGCAGCCGCGAGGCCTATCAGCCCCAGCATTTT. Translated: CASSREAYQPQHF.